This T cell receptor (beta chain) is from a study of identical twins. Ten or more counts support this clonotype. The antigen is undetermined. One entry per CDR3 protein, called by TCRdb with MiXCR from the 5' RACE reads. The repertoire consists of over 200,000 distinct CDR3 sequences, with approximately 9% occurring once and the leading ten covering about 5.2%. Notes on the study in general: Fewer insertions marked abundant cord blood beta clonotypes; young adult naive trended weakly, memory not at all. Within twin pairs, the out-of-frame alpha sequences they shared showed excess low generation probability.

The V and J ends lost 1 base and 12 bases respectively, with 10 bases between them. This CDR3 has 12 amino acids. CDR1 LGHDT and CDR2 YNNKEL come from the germline V gene (reference sequence). Healthy Caucasians were all of the donors. The receptor was derived from a woman aged 18-29 years in good health. The chain couples TRBV3-1 to TRBJ2-1, with D possibly matching TRBD1 (5 bases). Sequencing was performed on memory (CD45RO+) T cells sorted from blood. This CDR3 reads CASSQGRVGQFF. The CDR3 DNA is TGTGCCAGCAGCCAAGGCAGGGTCGGGCAGTTCTTC.